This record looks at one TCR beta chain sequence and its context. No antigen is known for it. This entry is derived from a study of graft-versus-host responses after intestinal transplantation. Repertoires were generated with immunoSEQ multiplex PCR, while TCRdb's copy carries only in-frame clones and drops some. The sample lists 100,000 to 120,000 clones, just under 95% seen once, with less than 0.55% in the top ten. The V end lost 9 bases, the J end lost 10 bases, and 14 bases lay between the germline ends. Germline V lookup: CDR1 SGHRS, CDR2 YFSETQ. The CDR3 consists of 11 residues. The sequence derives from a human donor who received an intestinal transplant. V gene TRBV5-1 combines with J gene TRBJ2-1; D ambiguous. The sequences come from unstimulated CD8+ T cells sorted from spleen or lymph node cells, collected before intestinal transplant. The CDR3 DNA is TGCGCCACCTACGACTCCGGCGAGCAGTTCTTC. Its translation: CATYDSGEQFF.